This T cell receptor (beta chain) was sequenced during a study of glioma-infiltrating T cells. J gave up 9 bases and V 4 bases, and 5 bases lay outside the gene matches. CDR3 length: 13 residues. Germline CDR1 reads DFQATT; CDR2 reads SNEGSKA (reference sequence). Study observations and caveats: Gliomas, especially low-grade, showed above-expected tissue-blood divergence; non-neoplastic patients showed below.

As to this clonotype: Its specificity is unknown.

TCR alpha and beta CDR3 regions were amplified from RNA using iRepertoire nested multiplex PCR. TCRdb fed the multiplex PCR reads into MiXCR, producing one record per CDR3 protein. The data show 300,000 to 450,000 distinct CDR3 sequences, roughly 41% seen once. This sequence originates from a human donor with low-grade glioma or glioblastoma, undergoing nonglioma brain surgery, or in good health (not recorded which). The sequenced sample consisted of glioma tissue, nonneoplastic brain tissue, or PBMCs (not recorded which). The chain uses TRBV20-1 and TRBJ2-1; 11 bases line up with TRBD2. The CDR3 nucleotides are TGCAGTGCTACGCCGGGACTAGCGGCTGAGCAGTTCTTC. Translated: CSATPGLAAEQFF.